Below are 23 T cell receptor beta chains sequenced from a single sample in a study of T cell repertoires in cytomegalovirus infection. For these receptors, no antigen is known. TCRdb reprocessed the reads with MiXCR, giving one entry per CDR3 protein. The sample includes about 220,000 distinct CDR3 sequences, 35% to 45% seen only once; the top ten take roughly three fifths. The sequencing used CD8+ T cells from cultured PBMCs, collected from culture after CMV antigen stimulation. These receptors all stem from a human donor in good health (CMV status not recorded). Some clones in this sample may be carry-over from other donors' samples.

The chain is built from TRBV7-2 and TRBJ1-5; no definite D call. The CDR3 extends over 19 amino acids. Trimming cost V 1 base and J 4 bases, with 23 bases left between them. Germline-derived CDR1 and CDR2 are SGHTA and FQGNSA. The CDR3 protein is CASSLGRTASRLLNQPQHF. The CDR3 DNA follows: TGTGCCAGCAGCTTAGGCAGGACCGCATCCCGCCTTTTAAATCAGCCCCAGCATTTT.

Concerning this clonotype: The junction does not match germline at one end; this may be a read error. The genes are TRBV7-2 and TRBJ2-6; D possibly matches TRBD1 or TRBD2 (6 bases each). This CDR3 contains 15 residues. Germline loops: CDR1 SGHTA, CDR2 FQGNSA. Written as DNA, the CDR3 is TGTGCCAGCAGCTATCAGGGGACTGGGGCCAACGTCATGACTTTC. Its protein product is CASSYQGTGANVMTF.

The CDR3 here is CSARDGALAGGHQETQYF. In DNA form, the CDR3 reads TGCAGTGCTAGAGACGGGGCACTAGCGGGGGGACACCAAGAGACCCAGTACTTC. The genes are TRBV20-1 and TRBJ2-5; 12 nucleotides line up with TRBD2. Germline values: CDR1 DFQATT, CDR2 SNEGSKA (reference sequence). This CDR3 region has 18 residues. The trim removed 0 bases at V and 0 bases at J, leaving 8 bases unmatched.

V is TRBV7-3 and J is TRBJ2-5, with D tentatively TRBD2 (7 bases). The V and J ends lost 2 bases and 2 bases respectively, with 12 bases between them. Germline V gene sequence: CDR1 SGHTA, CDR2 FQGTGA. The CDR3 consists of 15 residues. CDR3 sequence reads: CASSLGGGLQETQYF. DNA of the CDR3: TGTGCCAGCAGCTTAGGCGGGGGCCTTCAAGAGACCCAGTACTTC. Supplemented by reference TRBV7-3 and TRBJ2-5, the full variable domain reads GAGVSQTPSNKVTEKGKYVELRCDPISGHTALYWYRQSLGQGPEFLIYFQGTGAADDSGLPNDRFFAVRPEGSVSTLKIQRTERGDSAVYLCASSLGGGLQETQYFGPGTRLLVL.

The CDR3 DNA sequence: TGCGCCAGCAGCCAAGTGGGGCTGACAGGGGGCTACAAAAACATTCAGTACTTC. As protein: CASSQVGLTGGYKNIQYF. The genes are TRBV4-1 and TRBJ2-4, with 10 bases matching TRBD1. The CDR3 sequence is 18 residues long. Losses at the gene ends were 1 base for V and 3 bases for J; bases not matched to a gene: 9. Germline-derived CDR1 and CDR2 are MGHRA and YSYEKL.

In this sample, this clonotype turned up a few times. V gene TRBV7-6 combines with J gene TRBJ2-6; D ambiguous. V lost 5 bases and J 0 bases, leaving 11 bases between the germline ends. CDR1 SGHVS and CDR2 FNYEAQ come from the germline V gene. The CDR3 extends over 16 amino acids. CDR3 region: CASSPGAISGANVLTF. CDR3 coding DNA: TGTGCCAGCAGCCCCGGCGCGATCTCTGGGGCCAACGTCCTGACTTTC.

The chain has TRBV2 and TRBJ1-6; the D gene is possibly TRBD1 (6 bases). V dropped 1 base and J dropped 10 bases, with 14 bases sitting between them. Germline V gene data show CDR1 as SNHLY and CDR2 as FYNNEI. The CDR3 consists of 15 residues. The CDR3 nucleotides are TGTGCCAGCAGTGAAGGAACAGGGAGAGGATCACCCCTCCACTTT. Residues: CASSEGTGRGSPLHF.

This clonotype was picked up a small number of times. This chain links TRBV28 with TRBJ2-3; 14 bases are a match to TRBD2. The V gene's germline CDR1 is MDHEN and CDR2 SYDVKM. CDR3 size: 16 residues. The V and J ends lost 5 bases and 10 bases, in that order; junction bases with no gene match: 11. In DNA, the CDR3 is TGTGCCAGCAGTCCCCAAAGACTAGCGGGAGGGCCTCCGCAGTATTTT. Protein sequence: CASSPQRLAGGPPQYF.

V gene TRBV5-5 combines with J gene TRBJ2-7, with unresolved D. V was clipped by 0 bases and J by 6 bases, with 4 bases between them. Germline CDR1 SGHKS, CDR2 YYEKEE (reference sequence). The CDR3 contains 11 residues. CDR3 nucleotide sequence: TGTGCCAGCAGCTTGGTGGTCGAGCAGTACTTC. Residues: CASSLVVEQYF.

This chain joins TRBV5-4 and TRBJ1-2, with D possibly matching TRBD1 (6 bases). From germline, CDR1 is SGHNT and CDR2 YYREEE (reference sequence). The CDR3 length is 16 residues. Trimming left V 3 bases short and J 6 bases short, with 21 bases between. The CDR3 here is CASSSGPTGTLDGYTF. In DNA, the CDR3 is TGTGCCAGCAGCTCCGGCCCCACAGGGACCCTTGATGGCTACACCTTC.

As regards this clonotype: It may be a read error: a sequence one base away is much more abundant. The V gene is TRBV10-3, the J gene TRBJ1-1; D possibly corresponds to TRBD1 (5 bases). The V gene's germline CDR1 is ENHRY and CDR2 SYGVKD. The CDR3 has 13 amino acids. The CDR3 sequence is CAIGDDQGLGAFF. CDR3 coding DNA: TGTGCCATCGGTGATGACCAGGGTCTAGGAGCTTTCTTT.

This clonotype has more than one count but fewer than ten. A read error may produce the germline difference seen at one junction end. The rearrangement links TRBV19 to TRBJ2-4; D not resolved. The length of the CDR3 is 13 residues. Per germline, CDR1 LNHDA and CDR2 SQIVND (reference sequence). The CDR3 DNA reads TGTGCCACTAGTATCCCACCCTGGGGCATTCAGTACTTC. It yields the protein CATSIPPWGIQYF.

This CDR3 is CAAGPGRQGSLTNYGYTF. As DNA, the CDR3 is TGTGCCGCCGGACCGGGGCGACAGGGGAGCTTAACTAACTATGGCTACACCTTC. The chain joins TRBV10-3 to TRBJ1-2; 8 bases match TRBD1. CDR3 length equals 18 residues. The trim removed 11 bases at V and 0 bases at J, leaving 20 bases unmatched. From germline, CDR1 is ENHRY and CDR2 SYGVKD.

The CDR3 protein is CASSLDPSGVYNEQFF. The CDR3 bases are TGTGCCAGCAGCTTAGACCCTAGCGGGGTTTACAATGAGCAGTTCTTC. The genes are TRBV7-8 and TRBJ2-1; 9 nucleotides line up with TRBD2. The V gene's germline CDR1 is SGHVS and CDR2 FQNEAQ. V shed 1 base and J 4 bases; nucleotides not matched to a gene: 5. The CDR3 covers 16 residues. The full variable domain, with the rest looked up from reference TRBV7-8 and TRBJ2-1, is GAGVSQSPRYKVAKRGQDVALRCDPISGHVSLFWYQQALGQGPEFLTYFQNEAQLDKSGLPSDRFFAERPEGSVSTLKIQRTQQEDSAVYLCASSLDPSGVYNEQFFGPGTRLTVL.

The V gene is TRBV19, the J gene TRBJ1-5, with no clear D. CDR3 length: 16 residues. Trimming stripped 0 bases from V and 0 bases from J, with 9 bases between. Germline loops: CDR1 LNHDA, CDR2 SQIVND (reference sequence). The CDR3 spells CASSIEALDSNQPQHF. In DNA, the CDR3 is TGTGCCAGTAGTATAGAGGCCCTGGATAGCAATCAGCCCCAGCATTTT.

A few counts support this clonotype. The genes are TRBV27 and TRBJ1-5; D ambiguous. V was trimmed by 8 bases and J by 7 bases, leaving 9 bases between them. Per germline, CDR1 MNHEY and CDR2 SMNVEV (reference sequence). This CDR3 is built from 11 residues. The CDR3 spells CASGLNQPQHF. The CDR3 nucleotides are TGTGCCAGCGGCCTTAACCAGCCCCAGCATTTT.

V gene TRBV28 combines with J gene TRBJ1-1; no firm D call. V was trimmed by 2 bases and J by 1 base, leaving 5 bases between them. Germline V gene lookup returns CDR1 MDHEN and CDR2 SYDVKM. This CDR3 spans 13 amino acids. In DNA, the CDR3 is TGTGCCAGCAGTTTAATAGGGAACACTGAAGCTTTCTTT. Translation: CASSLIGNTEAFF.

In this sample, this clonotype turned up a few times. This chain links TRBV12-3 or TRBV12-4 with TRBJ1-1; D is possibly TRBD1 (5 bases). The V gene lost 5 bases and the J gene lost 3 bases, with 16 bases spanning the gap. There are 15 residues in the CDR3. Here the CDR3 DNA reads TGTGCCAGCAGTCCGGGACCTTCCCGGGACACTGAAGCTTTCTTT. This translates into CASSPGPSRDTEAFF.

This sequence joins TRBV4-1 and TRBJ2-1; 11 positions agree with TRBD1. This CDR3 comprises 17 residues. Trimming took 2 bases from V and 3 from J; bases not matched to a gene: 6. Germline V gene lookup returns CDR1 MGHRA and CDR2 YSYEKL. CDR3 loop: CASSQLPGQGVYNEQFF. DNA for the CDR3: TGCGCCAGCAGCCAACTGCCGGGACAGGGGGTCTACAATGAGCAGTTCTTC.

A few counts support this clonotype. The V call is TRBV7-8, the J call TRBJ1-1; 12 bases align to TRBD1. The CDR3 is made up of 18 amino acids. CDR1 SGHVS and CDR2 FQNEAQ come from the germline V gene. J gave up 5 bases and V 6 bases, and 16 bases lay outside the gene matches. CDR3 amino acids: CASSSITGTGGGSTEAFF. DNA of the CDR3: TGTGCCAGCAGTTCAATTACCGGGACAGGGGGCGGTAGTACTGAAGCTTTCTTT.

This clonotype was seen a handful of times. CDR3 in DNA: TGTGCCAGCAGCGGAGGGACAGGGATCCACTACGAGCAGTACTTC. This gives the protein CASSGGTGIHYEQYF. The J gene is TRBJ2-7, the V gene TRBV5-4; 9 bases are shared with TRBD1. Looked up from germline, CDR1 is SGHNT and CDR2 is YYREEE (reference sequence). This CDR3 comprises 15 residues. The V gene end was trimmed by 4 bases and the J gene end by 3 bases; junction bases not matched to a gene: 8.

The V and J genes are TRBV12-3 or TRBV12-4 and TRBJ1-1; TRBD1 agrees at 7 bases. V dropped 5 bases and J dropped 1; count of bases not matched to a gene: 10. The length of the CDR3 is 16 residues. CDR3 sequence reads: CASSLETGTANTEAFF. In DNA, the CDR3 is TGTGCCAGCAGTCTGGAGACCGGGACAGCGAACACTGAAGCTTTCTTT.

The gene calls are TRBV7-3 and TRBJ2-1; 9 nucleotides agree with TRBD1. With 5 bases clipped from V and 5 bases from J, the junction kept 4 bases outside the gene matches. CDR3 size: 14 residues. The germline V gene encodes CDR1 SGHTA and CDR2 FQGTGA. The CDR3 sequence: CASSLDRGHNEQFF. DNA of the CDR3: TGTGCCAGCAGCCTGGACAGGGGTCACAATGAGCAGTTCTTC.